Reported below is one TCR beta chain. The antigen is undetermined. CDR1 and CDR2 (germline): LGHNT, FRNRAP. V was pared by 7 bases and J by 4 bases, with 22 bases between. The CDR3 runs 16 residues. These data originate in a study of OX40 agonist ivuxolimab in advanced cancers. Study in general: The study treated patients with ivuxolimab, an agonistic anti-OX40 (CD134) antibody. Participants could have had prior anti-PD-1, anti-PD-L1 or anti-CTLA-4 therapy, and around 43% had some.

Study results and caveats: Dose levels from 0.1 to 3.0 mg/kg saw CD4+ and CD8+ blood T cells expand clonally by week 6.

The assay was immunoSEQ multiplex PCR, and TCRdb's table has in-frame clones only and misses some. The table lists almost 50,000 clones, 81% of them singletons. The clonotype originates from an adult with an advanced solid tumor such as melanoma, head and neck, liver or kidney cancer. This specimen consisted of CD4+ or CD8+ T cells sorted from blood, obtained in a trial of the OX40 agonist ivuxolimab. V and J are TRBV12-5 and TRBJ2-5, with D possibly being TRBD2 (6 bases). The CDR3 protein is CASAPNWGVEGETQYF. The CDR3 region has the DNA TGTGCTAGTGCCCCCAATTGGGGGGTAGAGGGAGAGACCCAGTACTTC.